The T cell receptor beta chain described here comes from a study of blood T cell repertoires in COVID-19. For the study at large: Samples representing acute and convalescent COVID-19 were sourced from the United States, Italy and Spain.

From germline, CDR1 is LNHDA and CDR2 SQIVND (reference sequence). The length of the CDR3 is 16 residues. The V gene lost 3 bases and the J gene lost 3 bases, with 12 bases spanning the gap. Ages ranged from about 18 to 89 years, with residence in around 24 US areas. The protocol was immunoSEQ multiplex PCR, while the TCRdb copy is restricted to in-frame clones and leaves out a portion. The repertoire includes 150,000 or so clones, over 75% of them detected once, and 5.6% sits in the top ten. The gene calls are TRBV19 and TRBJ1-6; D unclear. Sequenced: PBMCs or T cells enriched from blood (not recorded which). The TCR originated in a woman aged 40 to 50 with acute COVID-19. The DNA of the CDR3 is TGTGCCAGTAGTATTGTTGCGGCAGACTATAATTCACCCCTCCACTTT. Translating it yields CASSIVAADYNSPLHF.